This TCR beta chain comes out of a study of PD-L1 blockade in urothelial cancer (TCRdb year 2017). Regarding the complete study: Every patient began therapy at some point between 2013 and 2015 and was given atezolizumab 1,200 mg intravenously every 3 weeks. About nine tenths of the roughly 29 patients were identified as males with urothelial cancer of bladder origin, and a prior smoking history was reported by 18 of 29 patients. Patients had an ECOG performance status of 0 or 1 and had received between 0 and 3 prior chemotherapy regimens. Blood samples were analyzed at two time points: 3 weeks after treatment start (second dose) and 6 weeks after treatment start. A median of about 140,000 T cells and approximately 83,000 unique TCRs was obtained from blood samples, and a median clonality of approximately 0.08 was observed. Somatic, immune and clinical correlates of response to PD-L1 blockade with atezolizumab in urothelial cancer were the focus of an exploratory multi-omic analysis. TCR sequencing covered pretreatment tumor samples and matched, serially collected peripheral blood taken before and after atezolizumab treatment. Durable clinical benefit was defined as progression-free survival longer than 6 months, and TCR features were also tested against progression-free and overall survival. In the same patients who had TCR sequencing, pretreatment tumors also underwent whole exome sequencing and RNA sequencing. Nine or ten patients reached durable clinical benefit, while around 19 patients did not. Pretreatment blood TCR-seq was available for nearly 30 patients, at least one posttreatment blood collection was obtained for about 24 patients, and tumor TCR-seq was available for about 24 patients. Study-wide conclusions, independent of this receptor: Among patients with durable benefit, tumor-associated TCR clones showed greater expansion in peripheral blood 3 weeks after treatment started (n of about 21, p = 0.022). A pretreatment peripheral blood TCR clonality below the median was linked to improved progression-free and overall survival. Because the sample size was small (n of about 29) and many exploratory analyses were performed, the results are intended to be hypothesis-generating.

A note on this clone: This receptor's antigen is unknown. No much larger clone exists at a distance of one base, and base qualities are not known. Other DNA sequences in the sample encode the same CDR3.

The sample's time point label, in plain terms: peripheral blood 6 weeks after treatment start. A cohort of about 30 patients with locally advanced or metastatic urothelial carcinoma, treated at Memorial Sloan Kettering on a trial protocol, was included. Peripheral blood mononuclear cells were collected from each patient pretreatment and during treatment, giving between 1 and 8 total time points per patient. The Qiagen DNeasy Blood extraction kit was used to purify genomic DNA from total PBMCs and from tumor samples. PBMCs were collected pretreatment and during treatment, and were isolated and stored as previously described. The CDR3 starts with the cysteine, ends with the phenylalanine, and has 16 residues. The only DNA kept is the CDR3, 48 bases in frame from the first base. After removal of 4 bases from V and 2 bases from J, the junction retains 6 bases not matched to a gene. Sequences MNHNS (CDR1) and SASEGT (CDR2) are obtained from the germline V gene.

Each PCR received spiked-in synthetic TCR analog templates so that absolute template abundance could be estimated from read counts. Using the immunoSEQ assay, TCRbeta CDR3 regions were amplified from genomic DNA with bias-controlled V and J gene primers. Sequencing of rearranged TCRbeta segments was performed at approximately 20X coverage. Per the source publication's procedure: Sequencing errors were corrected by clustering and CDR3s were annotated against IMGT to assign V, D and J genes. Only productive TCRbeta rearrangements were used in downstream analyses, excluding out-of-frame or stop-codon sequences. To compute clonality, Shannon entropy was normalized by the log of the number of unique productive sequences and then subtracted from one. Clones differing between time points or between blood and tumor were identified using Fisher's exact test with Benjamini-Hochberg correction, with an adjusted p below 0.01 applied as the threshold. TCRdb took over this immuneACCESS table, retaining in-frame rearrangements with V and J assigned. Such tables are incomplete; in checked studies, under half of the missing clones stem from an unresolved V gene, and the remainder is unexplained. V, J and clone size reflect that table, while D and trimming were determined from the DNA. This sample lists 66,000 or so clones; roughly 86% were detected once. 10% to 12% of the sample is in the top ten clones.

Sequencing was performed on PBMCs, taken around atezolizumab (anti-PD-L1) treatment. The rearrangement combines TRBV6-1 with TRBJ1-5; TRBD1 lines up with 9 middle nucleotides. The receptor's source is a man aged 60-69 years with urothelial cancer. The sequence in DNA is TGTGCCAGCAGTGGGACGGGACAGGGTGGCAATCAGCCCCAGCATTTT. Translation gives CASSGTGQGGNQPQHF.